A selection of T cell receptor beta chains follows, all from one sample in a study of OX40 agonist ivuxolimab in advanced cancers. Clones were sequenced by immunoSEQ multiplex PCR, and TCRdb holds only the in-frame ones, with some missing. The sample shows 15,000 to 20,000 clones, 85% to 95% of them seen only once. The sample here was CD4+ or CD8+ T cells sorted from blood, taken in a trial of the OX40 agonist ivuxolimab. The origin of the receptors is an adult with an advanced solid tumor such as melanoma, head and neck, liver or kidney cancer. Each CDR3 is given with its conserved first and last residue. The order of the fields is D gene, V gene, J gene, clone size, CDR3 DNA, CDR3 protein. D genes are given only for firm matches. Expanded clones are given a class, and other clones once, few, many or no size at all.

TRBD2	TRBV18	TRBJ2-1	.	TGTGCCAGCTCACCAATGAGCGGGGAATACAATGAGCAGTTCTTC	CASSPMSGEYNEQFF
TRBD1	TRBV6-1	TRBJ1-2	.	TGTGCCAGCAGTGTGGGACAGGGGCCCCGCTATGGCTACACCTTC	CASSVGQGPRYGYTF
TRBD1	TRBV7-2	TRBJ2-3	.	TGTGCCAGCAGCTTAGGACGGTGGGGACAGGGAGTTTTGGCTACGCAGTATTTT	CASSLGRWGQGVLATQYF
.	TRBV9	TRBJ2-1	.	TGTGCCAGCAGCGTAGGCGGGAAATTCGGCAATGAGCAGTTCTTC	CASSVGGKFGNEQFF
TRBD1	TRBV11-2	TRBJ2-7	.	TGTGCCAGCAGCGTCGGGACAGTCTACGAGCAGTACTTC	CASSVGTVYEQYF
.	TRBV28	TRBJ1-6	.	TGTGCCAGCAGTTTGGCCATAGGGGACCCAAATTCACCCCTCCACTTT	CASSLAIGDPNSPLHF
.	TRBV19	TRBJ2-1	.	TGTGCCAGTAGTTATACTAGGGCAACCAATGAGCAGTTCTTC	CASSYTRATNEQFF
TRBD1	TRBV29-1	TRBJ1-2	.	TGCAGCGTAGGGGACAGAGGGGCATACGGCTACACCTTC	CSVGDRGAYGYTF
.	TRBV7-2	TRBJ2-1	.	TGTGCCAGCAGCACCTCGGTCGGGGGATCGTGGGGTGAGCAGTTCTTC	CASSTSVGGSWGEQFF
.	TRBV4-1	TRBJ2-2	.	TGCGCCAGCAGCCAAGATGTTTCCGACAGACTTACGAACACCGGGGAGCTGTTTTTT	CASSQDVSDRLTNTGELFF
.	TRBV7-2	TRBJ2-3	.	TGTGCCAGCAGCTCGATTTACACTAGCACAGATACGCAGTATTTT	CASSSIYTSTDTQYF
.	TRBV10-3	TRBJ1-2	.	TGTGCCACACAGGGAAAGGAGTATGGCTACACCTTC	CATQGKEYGYTF
TRBD1	TRBV11-3	TRBJ1-3	once	TGTGCCAGCAGCTCCTACAGGGGGGACTCTGGAAACACCATATATTTT	CASSSYRGDSGNTIYF
.	TRBV5-4	TRBJ2-7	.	TGTGCCAGCAGCTTGCCTGGCACGTACGCCTACGAGCAGTACTTC	CASSLPGTYAYEQYF
.	TRBV28	TRBJ2-7	.	TGTGCCAGCAGTACCCCCCTCCGGGTCGCCCGCGAGCAGTACTTC	CASSTPLRVAREQYF
TRBD1	TRBV19	TRBJ1-5	.	TGTGCCACCGGGACAGGGCCGAATGTATATAGCAATCAGCCCCAGCATTTT	CATGTGPNVYSNQPQHF
.	TRBV21-1	TRBJ2-1	.	TGTGCCAGCACCCAAAGCGGTGACTCCTACAATGAGCAGTTCTTC	CASTQSGDSYNEQFF
.	TRBV11-3	TRBJ2-3	.	TGTGCCAGCGGTTCAGGACAGGGAGGGTGGACGCAGTATTTT	CASGSGQGGWTQYF
TRBD2	TRBV5-8	TRBJ2-1	.	TGTGCCAGCAGCTTGTACGGGCGGGAGGGGGACAATGAGCAGTTCTTC	CASSLYGREGDNEQFF
TRBD1	TRBV6-1	TRBJ2-7	.	TGTGCCAGCAGTGAAGCGCGGGACTTTGGACAGGGGTACGAGCAGTACTTC	CASSEARDFGQGYEQYF
TRBD1	TRBV19	TRBJ2-7	.	TGTGCCAGTAGTATAGCGGACAGGGGCTACGAGCAGTACTTC	CASSIADRGYEQYF
.	TRBV6-5	TRBJ1-1	.	TGTGCCAGCAGGGCCTCCATGAACACTGAAGCTTTCTTT	CASRASMNTEAFF
.	TRBV6-6	TRBJ1-2	.	TGTGCCAGCCTGAAGGGGTACTATGGCTACACCTTC	CASLKGYYGYTF
.	TRBV7-2	TRBJ2-3	.	TGTGCCAGCAGGCCGCCTGGAGATACGCAGTATTTT	CASRPPGDTQYF
.	TRBV2	TRBJ2-1	.	TGTGCCAGCAGTGAAGAACTAGGGTCCTACAATGAGCAGTTCTTC	CASSEELGSYNEQFF
TRBD1	TRBV9	TRBJ2-7	once	TGTGCCAGCAGCCGGACAGGGCGCTCCGAGCAGTACTTC	CASSRTGRSEQYF
.	TRBV6-5	TRBJ2-1	.	TGTGCCAGCAGGTACAGCGGAAGGGCCTACAATGAGCAGTTCTTC	CASRYSGRAYNEQFF
TRBD1	TRBV28	TRBJ2-7	.	TGTGCCAGCAGTTCTGACAGGGGAGTCGAGCAGTACTTC	CASSSDRGVEQYF
.	TRBV6-1	TRBJ1-1	.	TGTGCCAGCAGTGCGTGGGACGGTGAAGCTTTCTTT	CASSAWDGEAFF
.	TRBV20-1	TRBJ2-3	once	TGCAGTGCAACTTCGGGTGTTACGCAGTATTTT	CSATSGVTQYF
.	TRBV28	TRBJ2-7	.	TGTGCCAGCAGAATACAGGGCCGCTACGAGCAGTACTTC	CASRIQGRYEQYF
TRBD1	TRBV7-3	TRBJ2-1	.	TGTGCCAGCACCCCGGGACAGGGAAATGAGCAGTTCTTC	CASTPGQGNEQFF
.	TRBV7-9	TRBJ2-1	once	TGTGCCAGCAGCTCCTTTCGGGGACACGATAACAATGAGCAGTTCTTC	CASSSFRGHDNNEQFF
.	TRBV11-3	TRBJ2-1	.	TGTGCCAGCAGCCCCCGCACCACCTCTCACTCCTACAATGAGCAGTTCTTC	CASSPRTTSHSYNEQFF
TRBD2	TRBV6-1	TRBJ2-7	.	TGTGCCAGTCAATTCGTAGCGGGGGGCTACGAGCAGTACTTC	CASQFVAGGYEQYF
TRBD2	TRBV7-6	TRBJ2-3	.	TGTGCCAGCAGCCGGCCTGGAGCGGGGGGGCCCCCAGATACGCAGTATTTT	CASSRPGAGGPPDTQYF
.	TRBV7-9	TRBJ1-1	.	TGTGCCAGCAGCCTACCGCGGAGTACTGGAAGCGAACAGGAAGCTTTCTTT	CASSLPRSTGSEQEAFF
TRBD1	TRBV14	TRBJ1-1	.	TGTGCCAGCAGCCCAAGGACAGGGCGGGGCACTGAAGCTTTCTTT	CASSPRTGRGTEAFF
TRBD2	TRBV12-5	TRBJ2-5	once	TGTGCTACCCGGGGGGGGCGTGAGACCCAGTACTTC	CATRGGRETQYF
TRBD1	TRBV7-9	TRBJ2-1	.	TGTGCCAGCAGCTCAGGGGGTTTACGTGAGCAGTTCTTC	CASSSGGLREQFF